These T cell receptor beta chains were read from a single sample in a study of shared clonotypes between healthy human individuals. Produced via immunoSEQ multiplex PCR; TCRdb's table is partial and in-frame only. The table has around 980,000 clones, approximately 78% seen once. The specimen sequenced was memory CD4+ T cells from PBMCs. These receptors all stem from a young man in good health. Some clones in this sample may be carry-over from other donors' samples. Each CDR3 is given with its conserved first and last residue. The D gene is left open where the match is weak. For some rows the clone size is stated as once, few or many, or as a class when expanded; others skip it.

size,V,D,J,CDR3,DNA
few,TRBV4-2,.,TRBJ1-2,CASSHSSSGTSARSHYGYTF,TGTGCCAGCAGCCATTCCTCATCCGGGACATCCGCCCGCTCGCACTATGGCTACACCTTC
.,TRBV15,.,TRBJ2-7,CATSRDTTYPASSYEQYF,TGTGCCACCAGCAGAGATACGACTTATCCGGCAAGCTCCTACGAGCAGTACTTC
.,TRBV21-1,.,TRBJ1-5,CASSKVDWGQGDAGNQPQHF,TGTGCCAGCAGCAAAGTTGATTGGGGACAGGGGGACGCTGGCAATCAGCCCCAGCATTTT
.,TRBV19,.,TRBJ1-5,CASSISGALGRQPQHF,TGTGCCAGTAGTATCTCAGGGGCGCTTGGTCGTCAGCCCCAGCATTTT
once,TRBV6-1,TRBD1,TRBJ2-7,CASSERGGRGIGTGNNEQYF,TGTGCCAGCAGTGAAAGGGGGGGACGAGGAATCGGGACAGGGAACAACGAGCAGTACTTC
.,TRBV6-1,.,TRBJ2-7,CASPTNSGRQGEQYF,TGTGCCAGCCCGACGAATAGCGGGAGACAGGGGGAGCAGTACTTC
.,TRBV27,TRBD2,TRBJ2-7,CASSLREGQNEQYF,TGTGCCAGCAGTCTACGGGAGGGCCAAAACGAGCAGTACTTC
.,TRBV11-3,.,TRBJ2-5,CASSGTGRGTQYF,TGTGCCAGCAGCGGCACAGGTCGCGGGACCCAGTACTTC
few,TRBV28,.,TRBJ2-3,CAMGDRTDTQYF,TGTGCCATGGGGGATCGAACAGATACGCAGTATTTT
.,TRBV28,.,TRBJ1-1,CASSPGGALNTEAFF,TGTGCCAGCAGCCCGGGGGGGGCCCTGAACACTGAAGCTTTCTTT
many,TRBV5-4,.,TRBJ2-7,CASSLAGSLTYEQYF,TGTGCCAGCAGCTTGGCGGGCTCCCTGACCTACGAGCAGTACTTC
.,TRBV6-1,TRBD1,TRBJ1-2,CASIPGQGSGYTF,TGTGCCAGCATTCCGGGACAGGGATCTGGCTACACCTTC
.,TRBV7-9,.,TRBJ2-2,CASSLASTGDTGELFF,TGTGCCAGCAGCTTAGCGAGTACGGGGGACACCGGGGAGCTGTTTTTT
.,TRBV28,.,TRBJ2-7,CASSEGKPTTTYEQYF,TGTGCCAGCAGCGAAGGAAAGCCTACCACCACCTACGAGCAGTACTTC
.,TRBV5-6,TRBD1,TRBJ1-3,CASSLTGQAGYPAIYF,TGTGCCAGCAGCTTGACGGGACAGGCGGGATATCCCGCCATATATTTT
.,TRBV19,.,TRBJ2-1,CASSIASNEQFF,TGTGCCAGTAGTATCGCGAGCAATGAGCAGTTCTTC
once,TRBV28,TRBD1,TRBJ1-5,CASSSGTGFPQPQHF,TGTGCCAGCAGTTCCGGGACAGGGTTCCCTCAGCCCCAGCATTTT
few,TRBV28,TRBD1,TRBJ1-1,CASSLINRGEAFF,TGTGCCAGCAGTCTCATTAACAGGGGTGAAGCTTTCTTT
few,TRBV27,.,TRBJ1-2,CASSLGGRWLYGYTF,TGTGCCAGCAGTTTAGGCGGACGCTGGCTTTATGGCTACACCTTC
.,TRBV7-3,TRBD2,TRBJ2-3,CASSSLAGGGDTQYF,TGTGCCAGCAGCTCACTAGCGGGAGGCGGGGATACGCAGTATTTT
.,TRBV2,.,TRBJ2-5,CASSVGRIQETQYF,TGTGCCAGCAGTGTGGGGAGAATACAAGAGACCCAGTACTTC
.,TRBV19,.,TRBJ1-5,CASSIRRAGRQPQHF,TGTGCCAGTAGTATAAGACGGGCAGGGCGCCAGCCCCAGCATTTT
.,TRBV19,TRBD2,TRBJ2-7,CASSNSGRGYEQYF,TGTGCCAGTAGTAATAGCGGGAGGGGCTACGAGCAGTACTTC
.,TRBV29-1,TRBD2,TRBJ2-1,CSSRTSGRTPPYNEQFF,TGCAGCTCCAGGACTAGCGGGAGGACCCCCCCTTACAATGAGCAGTTCTTC
.,TRBV5-6,.,TRBJ1-1,CASSQGGRKNTEAFF,TGTGCCAGCAGCCAGGGTGGGAGAAAGAACACTGAAGCTTTCTTT